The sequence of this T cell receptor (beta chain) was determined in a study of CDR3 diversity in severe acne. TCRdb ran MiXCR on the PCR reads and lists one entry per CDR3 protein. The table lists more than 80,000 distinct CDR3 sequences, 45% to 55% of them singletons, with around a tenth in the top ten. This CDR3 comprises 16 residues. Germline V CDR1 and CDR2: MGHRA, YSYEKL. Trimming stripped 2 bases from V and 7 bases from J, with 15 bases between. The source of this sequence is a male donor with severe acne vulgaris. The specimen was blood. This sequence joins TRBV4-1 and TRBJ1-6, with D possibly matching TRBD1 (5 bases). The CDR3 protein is CASSQIREGHNSPLHF. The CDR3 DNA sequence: TGCGCCAGCAGCCAAATCAGGGAGGGGCACAATTCACCCCTCCACTTT.